This passage covers 16 T cell receptor beta chains from one sample sequenced in a study of OX40 agonist ivuxolimab in advanced cancers. This table comes from immunoSEQ multiplex PCR, and its TCRdb copy is limited to in-frame clones, with some not included. In the table there are about 110,000 clones, 90% of which are singletons. The sample here was CD4+ or CD8+ T cells sorted from blood, taken in a trial of the OX40 agonist ivuxolimab. The source of these receptors is an adult with an advanced solid tumor such as melanoma, head and neck, liver or kidney cancer.

CDR3: CASSPEGQNNSPLHF. The CDR3 nucleotides read TGTGCCAGCAGCCCAGAGGGCCAAAATAATTCACCCCTCCACTTT. The chain joins TRBV7-2 to TRBJ1-6, with D unclear. Germline CDR1 SGHTA, CDR2 FQGNSA. CDR3 length equals 15 residues. The V and J ends lost 5 bases and 5 bases respectively, with 13 bases between them.

The V call is TRBV7-6, the J call TRBJ2-1; TRBD2 aligns across 9 bases. V shed 2 bases and J 4 bases; nucleotides not matched to a gene: 3. Germline lookup yields CDR1 SGHVS and CDR2 FNYEAQ. The CDR3 has 15 amino acids. CDR3 sequence: CASSLQRGAYNEQFF. CDR3 sequence (DNA): TGTGCCAGCAGCTTACAGCGGGGGGCATACAATGAGCAGTTCTTC. The whole variable domain, filled in from reference TRBV7-6 and TRBJ2-1, reads GAGVSQSPRYKVTKRGQDVALRCDPISGHVSLYWYRQALGQGPEFLTYFNYEAQQDKSGLPNDRFSAERPEGSISTLTIQRTEQRDSAMYRCASSLQRGAYNEQFFGPGTRLTVL.

The chain has TRBV6-6 and TRBJ2-1, with 7 bases that match TRBD1. Losses at the gene ends were 7 bases for V and 5 bases for J; bases not matched to a gene: 5. This CDR3 region has 13 residues. Per germline, CDR1 MNHNY and CDR2 SVGAGI (reference sequence). In DNA form, the CDR3 reads TGTGCCAGCAAAACAGGGGAAAACAATGAGCAGTTCTTC. Its protein is CASKTGENNEQFF.

V is TRBV18 and J is TRBJ1-5; 9 positions match TRBD1. Trimming took 3 bases from V and 7 from J; bases not matched to a gene: 10. This CDR3 contains 16 residues. CDR1 KGHSH and CDR2 LQKENI come from the germline V gene. As DNA, the CDR3 is TGTGCCAGCTCACCGATGAGACAGGGGGGAGAGCAGCCCCAGCATTTT. Translated, it gives CASSPMRQGGEQPQHF.

The chain is built from TRBV5-1 and TRBJ2-5; D may be TRBD1 (7 bases). V gave up 4 bases and J gave up 5 bases, with 15 bases separating them. The CDR3 has 14 residues. Germline V gene lookup returns CDR1 SGHRS and CDR2 YFSETQ. The DNA for the CDR3 is TGCGCCAGCAGCACAGGGGCTCTAGCGGAGACCCAGTACTTC. Encoded protein: CASSTGALAETQYF.

The CDR3 bases are TGCGCCAGCAGCTTGGGACAGGGCACCGGGGAGCTGTTTTTT. Translation: CASSLGQGTGELFF. The V call is TRBV5-1, the J call TRBJ2-2; 7 positions match TRBD1. In germline, CDR1 is SGHRS, CDR2 YFSETQ. The CDR3 is 14 amino acids. V gave up 0 bases and J gave up 4 bases; unmatched junction bases: 0.

The CDR3 is CASSVAAIGEQYF. The CDR3 coding sequence is TGTGCCAGCAGCGTAGCGGCAATCGGCGAGCAGTACTTC. The chain couples TRBV9 to TRBJ2-7; D is ambiguous. V was clipped by 0 bases and J by 6 bases, with 10 bases between them. The length of the CDR3 is 13 residues. The V gene's germline CDR1 is SGDLS and CDR2 YYNGEE.

The chain carries TRBV28 and TRBJ2-7; D might be TRBD2 (5 bases). Trimming removed 2 bases from V and 3 bases from J, with 8 bases in between. The CDR3 is 13 residues long. The germline gives CDR1 MDHEN, CDR2 SYDVKM. The CDR3 bases are TGTGCCAGCAGTTTAGACGGGAACTACGAGCAGTACTTC. Translation: CASSLDGNYEQYF.

V usage is TRBV28 and J usage is TRBJ1-2; D is perhaps TRBD1 (5 bases). CDR3 size: 13 residues. The germline V gene encodes CDR1 MDHEN and CDR2 SYDVKM. The V gene lost 1 base and the J gene lost 3 bases, with 6 bases spanning the gap. CDR3 nucleotides: TGTGCCAGCAGTTTATCGGGGGACTATGGCTACACCTTC. Translating it yields CASSLSGDYGYTF.

The chain employs TRBV4-3 and TRBJ2-7; D assignment may be TRBD1 or TRBD2 (5 bases each). Germline loops: CDR1 LGHNA, CDR2 YSLEER. The CDR3 spans 13 residues. V was pared by 0 bases and J by 7 bases, with 10 bases between. CDR3 nucleotide sequence: TGCGCCAGCAGCCAAGAGGAGTGGGGGGAGCAGTACTTC. Amino acid sequence: CASSQEEWGEQYF.

The gene calls are TRBV7-2 and TRBJ1-2; TRBD1 matches 8 bases. There are 12 residues in the CDR3. V was pared by 5 bases and J by 7 bases, with 3 bases of the junction left unmatched. CDR1 is SGHTA, CDR2 FQGNSA, per germline. Here the CDR3 DNA reads TGTGCCAGCAGCCCCGACAGGGGTGGCTACACCTTC. Amino acid sequence: CASSPDRGGYTF.

The chain combines TRBV7-2 with TRBJ1-1; 10 positions agree with TRBD1. V lost 5 bases and J lost 3; bases outside the gene matches: 6. This CDR3 contains 15 residues. CDR1 and CDR2 from the germline V gene are SGHTA and FQGNSA. DNA of the CDR3: TGTGCCAGCAGCCCCCGACAGGGGGCGCACACTGAAGCTTTCTTT. Translated, it gives CASSPRQGAHTEAFF.

V and J are TRBV4-3 and TRBJ2-1; a weak D match, TRBD2 (6 bases). The CDR3 is 15 amino acids. Trimming left V 0 bases short and J 8 bases short, with 14 bases between. Germline CDR1 is LGHNA and CDR2 is YSLEER. Written as DNA, the CDR3 is TGCGCCAGCAGCCAAGAACTAGCAAGGGGCCATGAGCAGTTCTTC. This codes for CASSQELARGHEQFF.

The chain is built from TRBV19 and TRBJ1-2, with D perhaps matching TRBD1 (5 bases). CDR1 LNHDA and CDR2 SQIVND come from the germline V gene (reference sequence). The CDR3 sequence is 13 residues long. The V gene lost 3 bases and the J gene lost 8 bases, with 13 bases spanning the gap. CDR3: CASSILGQYGYTF. For the CDR3, the DNA is TGTGCCAGTAGTATCTTGGGGCAGTACGGCTACACCTTC.

V and J are TRBV6-1 and TRBJ2-7, with TRBD1 matching over 9 bases. The CDR3 extends over 15 amino acids. The germline CDR1 and CDR2 sequences are MNHNS and SASEGT. V dropped 6 bases and J dropped 4; count of bases not matched to a gene: 10. CDR3 DNA sequence: TGTGCCAGCAGACTTACCGGGACAGGGTTTTACGAGCAGTACTTC. It codes for CASRLTGTGFYEQYF.

The chain carries TRBV11-2 and TRBJ1-2; D may be TRBD1 (5 bases). CDR1 and CDR2 (germline): SGHAT, FQNNGV. Trimming took off 5 bases at V and 6 bases at J, with 10 bases between the two ends. This CDR3 contains 12 residues. DNA of the CDR3: TGTGCCAGCAGCAAGACAGAAAATGGCTACACCTTC. It translates to CASSKTENGYTF.